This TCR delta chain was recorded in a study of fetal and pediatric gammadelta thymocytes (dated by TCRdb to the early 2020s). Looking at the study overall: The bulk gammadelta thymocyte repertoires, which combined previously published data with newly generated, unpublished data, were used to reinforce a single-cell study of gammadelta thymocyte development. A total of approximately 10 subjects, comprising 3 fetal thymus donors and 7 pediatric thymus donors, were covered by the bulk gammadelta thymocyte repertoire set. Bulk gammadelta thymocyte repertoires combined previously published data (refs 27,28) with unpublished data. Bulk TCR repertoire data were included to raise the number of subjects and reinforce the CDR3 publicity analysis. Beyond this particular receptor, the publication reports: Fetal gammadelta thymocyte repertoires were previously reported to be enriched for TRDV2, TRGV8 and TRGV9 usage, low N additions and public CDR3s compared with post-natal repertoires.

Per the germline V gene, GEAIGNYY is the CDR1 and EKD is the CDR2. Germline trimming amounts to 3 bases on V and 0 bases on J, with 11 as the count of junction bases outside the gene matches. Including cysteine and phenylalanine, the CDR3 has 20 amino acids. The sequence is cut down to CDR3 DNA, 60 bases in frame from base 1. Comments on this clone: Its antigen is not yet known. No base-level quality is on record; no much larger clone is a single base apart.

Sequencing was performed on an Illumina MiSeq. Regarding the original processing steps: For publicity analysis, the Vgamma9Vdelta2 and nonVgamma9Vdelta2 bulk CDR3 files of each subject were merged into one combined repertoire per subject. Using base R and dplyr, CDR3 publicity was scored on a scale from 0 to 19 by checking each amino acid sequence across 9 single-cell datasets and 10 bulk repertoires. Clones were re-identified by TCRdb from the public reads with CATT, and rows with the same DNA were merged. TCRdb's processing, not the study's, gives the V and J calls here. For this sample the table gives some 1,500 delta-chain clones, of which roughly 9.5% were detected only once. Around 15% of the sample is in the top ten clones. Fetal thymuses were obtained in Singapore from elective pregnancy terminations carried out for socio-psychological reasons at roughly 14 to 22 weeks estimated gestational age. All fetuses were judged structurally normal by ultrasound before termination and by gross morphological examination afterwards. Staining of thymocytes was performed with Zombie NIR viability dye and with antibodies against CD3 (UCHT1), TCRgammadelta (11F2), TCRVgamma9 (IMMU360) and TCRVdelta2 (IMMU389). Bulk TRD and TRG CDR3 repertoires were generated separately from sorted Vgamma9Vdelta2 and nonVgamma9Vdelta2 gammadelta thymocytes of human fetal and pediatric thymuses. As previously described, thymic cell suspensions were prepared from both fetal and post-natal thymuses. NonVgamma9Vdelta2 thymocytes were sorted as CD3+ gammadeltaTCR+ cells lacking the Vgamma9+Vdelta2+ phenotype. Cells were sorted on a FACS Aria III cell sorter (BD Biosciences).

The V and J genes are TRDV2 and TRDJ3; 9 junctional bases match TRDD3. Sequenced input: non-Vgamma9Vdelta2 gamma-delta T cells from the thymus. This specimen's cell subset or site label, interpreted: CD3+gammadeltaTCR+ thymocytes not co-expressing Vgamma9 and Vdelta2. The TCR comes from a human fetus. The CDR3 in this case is CACDSVFYWGSSWDTRQMFF. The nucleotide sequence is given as TGTGCCTGTGACTCCGTGTTCTACTGGGGGAGCTCCTGGGACACCCGACAGATGTTTTTC.